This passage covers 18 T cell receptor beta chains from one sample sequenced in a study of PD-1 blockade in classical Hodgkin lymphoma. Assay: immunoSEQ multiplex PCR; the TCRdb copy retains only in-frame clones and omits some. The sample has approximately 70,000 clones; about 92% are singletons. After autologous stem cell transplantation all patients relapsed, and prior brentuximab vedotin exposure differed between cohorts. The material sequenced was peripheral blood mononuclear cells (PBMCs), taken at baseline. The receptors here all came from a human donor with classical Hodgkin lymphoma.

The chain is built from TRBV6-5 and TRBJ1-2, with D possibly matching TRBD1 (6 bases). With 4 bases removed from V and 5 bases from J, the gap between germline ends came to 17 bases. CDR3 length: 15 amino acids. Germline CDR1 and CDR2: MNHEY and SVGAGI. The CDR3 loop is CASSLEIGGQYGYTF. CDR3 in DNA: TGTGCCAGCAGTTTAGAGATAGGCGGACAGTATGGCTACACCTTC.

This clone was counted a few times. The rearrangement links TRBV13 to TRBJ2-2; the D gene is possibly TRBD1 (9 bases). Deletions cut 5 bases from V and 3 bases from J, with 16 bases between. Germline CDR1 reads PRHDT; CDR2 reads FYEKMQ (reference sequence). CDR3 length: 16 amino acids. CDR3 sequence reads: CASSRGGQGHTGELFF. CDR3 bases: TGTGCCAGCAGCCGGGGGGGACAGGGACACACCGGGGAGCTGTTTTTT.

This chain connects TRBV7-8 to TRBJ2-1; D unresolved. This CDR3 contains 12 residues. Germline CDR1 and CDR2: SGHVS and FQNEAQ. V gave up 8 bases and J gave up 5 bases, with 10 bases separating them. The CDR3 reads CASPWVHNEQFF. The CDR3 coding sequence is TGTGCCAGCCCTTGGGTACACAATGAGCAGTTCTTC.

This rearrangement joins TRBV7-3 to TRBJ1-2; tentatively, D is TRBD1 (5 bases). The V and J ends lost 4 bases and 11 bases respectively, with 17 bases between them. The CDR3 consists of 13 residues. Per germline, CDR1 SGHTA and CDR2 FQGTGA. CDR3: CASSSPGQGRYTF. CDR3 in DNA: TGTGCCAGCAGCTCCCCAGGGCAGGGCCGTTACACCTTC.

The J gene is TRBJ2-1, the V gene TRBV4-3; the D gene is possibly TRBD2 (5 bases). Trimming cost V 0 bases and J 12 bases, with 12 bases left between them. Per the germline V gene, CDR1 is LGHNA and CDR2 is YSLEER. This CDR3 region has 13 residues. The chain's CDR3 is CASSQEFRGLQFF. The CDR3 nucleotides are TGCGCCAGCAGCCAAGAATTTCGGGGATTGCAGTTCTTC.

The CDR3 here is CAISESGGRIEQYF. DNA for the CDR3: TGTGCCATCAGTGAATCGGGGGGCCGTATCGAGCAGTACTTC. The rearrangement uses TRBV10-3 and TRBJ2-7; tentatively, D is TRBD2 (7 bases). Germline-derived CDR1 and CDR2 are ENHRY and SYGVKD. V dropped 3 bases and J dropped 6 bases, with 15 bases sitting between them. CDR3 length: 14 amino acids.

CDR3 in amino acids: CASSPGLLQGGTDTQYF. In nucleotides, the CDR3 is TGTGCCAGCAGCCCGGGCCTGTTACAGGGAGGCACAGATACGCAGTATTTT. V gene TRBV7-9 combines with J gene TRBJ2-3; D possibly corresponds to TRBD1 (6 bases). Trimming cost V 5 bases and J 1 base, with 19 bases left between them. CDR3 length: 17 residues. Germline loops: CDR1 SEHNR, CDR2 FQNEAQ (reference sequence).

The CDR3 is CASSVGVGTVNTEAFF. CDR3 sequence (DNA): TGTGCCAGCAGCGTAGGGGTAGGGACAGTGAACACTGAAGCTTTCTTT. This chain joins TRBV9 and TRBJ1-1; 7 bases match TRBD1. This CDR3 region has 16 residues. Germline loops: CDR1 SGDLS, CDR2 YYNGEE. Trimming at V came to 0 bases and at J to 0 bases, leaving 5 bases not matched to a gene.

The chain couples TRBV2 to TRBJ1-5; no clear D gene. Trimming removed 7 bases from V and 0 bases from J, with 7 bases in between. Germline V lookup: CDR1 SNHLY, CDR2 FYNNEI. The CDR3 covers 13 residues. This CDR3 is CASKPTSNQPQHF. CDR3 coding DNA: TGTGCCAGCAAACCTACTAGCAATCAGCCCCAGCATTTT.

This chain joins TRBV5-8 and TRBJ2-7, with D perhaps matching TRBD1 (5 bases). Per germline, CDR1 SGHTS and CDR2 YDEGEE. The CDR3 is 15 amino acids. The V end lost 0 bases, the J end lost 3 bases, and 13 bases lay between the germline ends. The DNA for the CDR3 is TGTGCCAGCAGCTTGGTAGTGGGGCCCTTCTACGAGCAGTACTTC. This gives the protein CASSLVVGPFYEQYF. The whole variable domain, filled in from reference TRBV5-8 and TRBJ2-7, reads EAGVTQSPTHLIKTRGQQATLRCSPISGHTSVYWYQQALGLGLQFLLWYDEGEERNRGNFPPRFSGRQFPNYSSELNVNALELEDSALYLCASSLVVGPFYEQYFGPGTRLTVT.

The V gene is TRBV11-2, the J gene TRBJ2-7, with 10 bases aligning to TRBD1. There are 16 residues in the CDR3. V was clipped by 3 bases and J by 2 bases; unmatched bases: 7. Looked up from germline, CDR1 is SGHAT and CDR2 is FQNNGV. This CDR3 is CASSFLRDRGPYEQYF. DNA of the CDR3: TGTGCCAGCAGCTTTCTCCGGGACAGGGGCCCCTACGAGCAGTACTTC. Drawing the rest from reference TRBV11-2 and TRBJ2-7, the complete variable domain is EAGVAQSPRYKIIEKRQSVAFWCNPISGHATLYWYQQILGQGPKLLIQFQNNGVVDDSQLPKDRFSAERLKGVDSTLKIQPAKLEDSAVYLCASSFLRDRGPYEQYFGPGTRLTVT.

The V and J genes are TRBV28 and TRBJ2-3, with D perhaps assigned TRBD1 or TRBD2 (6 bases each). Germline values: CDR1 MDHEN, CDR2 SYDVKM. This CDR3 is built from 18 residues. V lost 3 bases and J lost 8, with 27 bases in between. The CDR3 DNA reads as TGTGCCAGCAGTTTGGCCAGCGGTCCGGGAAAGGGGGGAGGTACGCAGTATTTT. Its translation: CASSLASGPGKGGGTQYF.

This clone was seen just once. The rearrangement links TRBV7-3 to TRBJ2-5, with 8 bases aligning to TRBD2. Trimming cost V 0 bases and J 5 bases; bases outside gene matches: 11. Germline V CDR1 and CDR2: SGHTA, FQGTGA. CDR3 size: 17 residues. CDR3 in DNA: TGTGCCAGCAGCTTAACGCTTGGGGTAGCGGGAATGGAGACCCAGTACTTC. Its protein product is CASSLTLGVAGMETQYF.

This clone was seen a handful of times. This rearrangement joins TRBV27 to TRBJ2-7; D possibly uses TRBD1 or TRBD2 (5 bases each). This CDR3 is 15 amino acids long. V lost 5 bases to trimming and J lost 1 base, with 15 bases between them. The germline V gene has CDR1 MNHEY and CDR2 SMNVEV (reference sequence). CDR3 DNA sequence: TGTGCCAGCAGTCGCCCGGGGCTTAATTCCTACGAGCAGTACTTC. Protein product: CASSRPGLNSYEQYF.

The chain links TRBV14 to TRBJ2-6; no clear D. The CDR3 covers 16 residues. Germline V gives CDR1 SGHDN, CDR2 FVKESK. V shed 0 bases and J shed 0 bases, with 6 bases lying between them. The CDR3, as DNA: TGTGCCAGCAGCCAAGAGGCGGCCTCTGGGGCCAACGTCCTGACTTTC. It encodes CASSQEAASGANVLTF.

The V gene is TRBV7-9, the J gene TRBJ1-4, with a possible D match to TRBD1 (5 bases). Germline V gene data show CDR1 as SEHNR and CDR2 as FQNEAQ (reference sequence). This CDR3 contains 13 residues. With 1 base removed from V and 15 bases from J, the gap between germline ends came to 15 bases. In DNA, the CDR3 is TGTGCCAGCAGCTTAGATAGCCTGCGGGACTTGTTTTTT. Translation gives CASSLDSLRDLFF.

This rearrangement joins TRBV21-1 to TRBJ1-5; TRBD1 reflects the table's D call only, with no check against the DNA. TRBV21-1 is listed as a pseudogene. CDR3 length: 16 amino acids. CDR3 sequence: CASSPGNRASNQPQHF. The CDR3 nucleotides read TGTGCCAGCAGCCCTGGGAACAGGGCTAGCAATCAGCCCCAGCATTTT.

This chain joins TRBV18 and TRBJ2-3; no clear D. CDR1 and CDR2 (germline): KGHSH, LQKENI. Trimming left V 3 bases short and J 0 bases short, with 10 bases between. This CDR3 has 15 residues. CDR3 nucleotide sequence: TGTGCCAGCTCACCGTCCGCTGGTAGCACAGATACGCAGTATTTT. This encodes CASSPSAGSTDTQYF.